Here is one T cell receptor beta chain with its context. V lost 1 base to trimming and J lost 9 bases; unmatched junction nucleotides: 14. Germline V gives CDR1 SGHAT, CDR2 FQNNGV. The length of the CDR3 is 17 residues. Documented time point: late/post reinfection, 12 to 24 weeks after detection. The sorted cells went straight to TCR sequencing with no prior in vitro expansion. This entry comes from a study of memory CD8 T cells in hepatitis C reinfection. The assay was immunoSEQ multiplex PCR, and TCRdb's table has in-frame clones only and misses some. The profile shows some 50,000 clones, approximately 89% of them singletons.

This TCR was recovered from a man between 18 and 35 years old with hepatitis C virus infection. The V call is TRBV11-2, the J call TRBJ2-5; 10 nucleotides agree with TRBD1. The specimen sequenced was naive CD8+ T cells sorted from blood. CDR3 loop: CASSLGPGTGDKMSQYF. Written as DNA, the CDR3 is TGTGCCAGCAGCTTAGGGCCCGGGACAGGGGATAAGATGTCCCAGTACTTC.